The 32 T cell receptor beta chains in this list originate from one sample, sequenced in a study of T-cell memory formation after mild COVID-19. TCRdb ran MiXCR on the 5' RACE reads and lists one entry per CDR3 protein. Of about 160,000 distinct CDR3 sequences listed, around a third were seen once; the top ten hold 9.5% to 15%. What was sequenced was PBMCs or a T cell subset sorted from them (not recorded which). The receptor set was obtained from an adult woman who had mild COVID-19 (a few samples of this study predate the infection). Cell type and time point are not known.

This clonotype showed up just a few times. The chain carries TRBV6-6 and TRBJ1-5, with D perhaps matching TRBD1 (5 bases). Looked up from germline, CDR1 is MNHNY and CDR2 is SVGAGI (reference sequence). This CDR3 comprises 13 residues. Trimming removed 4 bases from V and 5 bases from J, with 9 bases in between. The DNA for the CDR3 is TGTGCCAGCAGTTGGGGGAAAGATCAGCCCCAGCATTTT. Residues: CASSWGKDQPQHF.

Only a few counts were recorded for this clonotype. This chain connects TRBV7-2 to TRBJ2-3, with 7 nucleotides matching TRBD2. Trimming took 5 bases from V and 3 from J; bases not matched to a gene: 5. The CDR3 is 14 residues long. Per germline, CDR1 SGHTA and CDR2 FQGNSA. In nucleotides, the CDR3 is TGTGCCAGCAGCATCGGGAGGAGGACAGATACGCAGTATTTT. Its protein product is CASSIGRRTDTQYF.

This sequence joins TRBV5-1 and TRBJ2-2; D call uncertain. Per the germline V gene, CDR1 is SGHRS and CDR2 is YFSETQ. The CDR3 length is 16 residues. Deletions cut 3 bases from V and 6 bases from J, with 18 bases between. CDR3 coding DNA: TGCGCCAGCAGCTCCCCCCCAGGCCCCGCAGCCGGGGAGCTGTTTTTT. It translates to CASSSPPGPAAGELFF. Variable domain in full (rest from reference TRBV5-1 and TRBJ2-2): KAGVTQTPRYLIKTRGQQVTLSCSPISGHRSVSWYQQTPGQGLQFLFEYFSETQRNKGNFPGRFSGRQFSNSRSEMNVSTLELGDSALYLCASSSPPGPAAGELFFGEGSRLTVL.

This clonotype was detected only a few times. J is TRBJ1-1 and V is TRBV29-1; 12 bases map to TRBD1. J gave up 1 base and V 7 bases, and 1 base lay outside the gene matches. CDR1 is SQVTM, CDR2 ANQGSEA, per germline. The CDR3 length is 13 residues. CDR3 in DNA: TGCAGCGGGGGACAGGGGGCGAACACTGAAGCTTTCTTT. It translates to CSGGQGANTEAFF.

CDR3 protein: CASSPTGLGNQPQHF. CDR3 in DNA: TGTGCCAGCAGCCCAACAGGGTTAGGCAATCAGCCCCAGCATTTT. This sequence joins TRBV9 and TRBJ1-5, with D tentatively TRBD1 (6 bases). Trimming shortened V by 4 bases and J by 2 bases, and 13 bases separated the two germline ends. The CDR3 spans 15 residues. CDR1 and CDR2 (germline): SGDLS, YYNGEE.

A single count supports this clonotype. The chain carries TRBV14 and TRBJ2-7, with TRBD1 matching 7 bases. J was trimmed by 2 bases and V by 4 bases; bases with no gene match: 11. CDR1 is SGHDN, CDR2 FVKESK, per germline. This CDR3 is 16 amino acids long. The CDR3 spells CASSRLDSDRAYEQYF. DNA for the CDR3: TGTGCCAGCAGCCGACTTGATTCAGACAGGGCCTACGAGCAGTACTTC.

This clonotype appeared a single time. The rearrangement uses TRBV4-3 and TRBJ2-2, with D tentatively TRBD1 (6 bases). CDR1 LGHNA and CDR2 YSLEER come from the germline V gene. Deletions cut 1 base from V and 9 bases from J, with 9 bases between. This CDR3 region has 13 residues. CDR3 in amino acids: CASSQVRDRELFF. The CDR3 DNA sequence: TGCGCCAGCAGCCAAGTTCGGGACAGGGAGCTGTTTTTT.

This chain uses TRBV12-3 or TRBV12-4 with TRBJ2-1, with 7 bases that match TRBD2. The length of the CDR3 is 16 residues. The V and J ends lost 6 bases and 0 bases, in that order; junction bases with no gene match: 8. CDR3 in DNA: TGTGCCAGCAGCCACCCACAGCGGGACTCCTACAATGAGCAGTTCTTC. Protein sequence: CASSHPQRDSYNEQFF.

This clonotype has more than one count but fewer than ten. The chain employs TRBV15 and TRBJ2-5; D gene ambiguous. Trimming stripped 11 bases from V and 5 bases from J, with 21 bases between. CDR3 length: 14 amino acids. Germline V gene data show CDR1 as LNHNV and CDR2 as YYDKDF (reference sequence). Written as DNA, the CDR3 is TGTGCCTCAAAAATTCCCTCCTTGGGGGAGACCCAGTACTTC. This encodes CASKIPSLGETQYF.

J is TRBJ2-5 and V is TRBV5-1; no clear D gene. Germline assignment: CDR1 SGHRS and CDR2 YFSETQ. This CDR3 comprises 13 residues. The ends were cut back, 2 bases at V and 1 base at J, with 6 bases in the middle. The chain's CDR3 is CASSLQPQETQYF. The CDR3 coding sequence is TGCGCCAGCAGCTTACAGCCCCAAGAGACCCAGTACTTC.

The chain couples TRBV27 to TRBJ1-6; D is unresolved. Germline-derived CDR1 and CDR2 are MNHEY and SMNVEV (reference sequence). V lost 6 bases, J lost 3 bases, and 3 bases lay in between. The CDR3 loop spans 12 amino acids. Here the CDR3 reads CASRDYNSPLHF. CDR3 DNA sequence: TGTGCCAGCAGGGACTATAATTCACCCCTCCACTTT.

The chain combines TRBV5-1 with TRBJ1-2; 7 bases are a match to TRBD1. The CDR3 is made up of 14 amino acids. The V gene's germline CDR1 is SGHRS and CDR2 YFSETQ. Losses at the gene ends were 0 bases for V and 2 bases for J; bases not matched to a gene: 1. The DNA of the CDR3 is TGCGCCAGCAGCTTGGAGGGGGCCAACTATGGCTACACCTTC. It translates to CASSLEGANYGYTF.

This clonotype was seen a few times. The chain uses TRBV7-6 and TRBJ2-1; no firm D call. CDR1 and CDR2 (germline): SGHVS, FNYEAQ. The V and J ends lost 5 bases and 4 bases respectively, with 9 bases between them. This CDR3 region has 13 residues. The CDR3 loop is CASSPAAYNEQFF. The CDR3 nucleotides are TGTGCCAGCAGCCCGGCGGCTTACAATGAGCAGTTCTTC.

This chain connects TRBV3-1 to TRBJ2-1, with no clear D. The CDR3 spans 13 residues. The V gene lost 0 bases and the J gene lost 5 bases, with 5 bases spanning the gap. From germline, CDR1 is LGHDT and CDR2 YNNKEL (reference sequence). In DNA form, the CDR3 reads TGTGCCAGCAGCCAAGACCCCGACAATGAGCAGTTCTTC. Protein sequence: CASSQDPDNEQFF.

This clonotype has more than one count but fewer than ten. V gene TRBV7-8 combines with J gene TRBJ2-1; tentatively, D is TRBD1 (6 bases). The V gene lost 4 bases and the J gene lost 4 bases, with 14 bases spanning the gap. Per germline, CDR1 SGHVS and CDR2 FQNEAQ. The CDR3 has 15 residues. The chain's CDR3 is CASSWGPPTYNEQFF. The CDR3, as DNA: TGTGCCAGCAGCTGGGGGCCCCCAACTTACAATGAGCAGTTCTTC. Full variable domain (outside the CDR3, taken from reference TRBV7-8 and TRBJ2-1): GAGVSQSPRYKVAKRGQDVALRCDPISGHVSLFWYQQALGQGPEFLTYFQNEAQLDKSGLPSDRFFAERPEGSVSTLKIQRTQQEDSAVYLCASSWGPPTYNEQFFGPGTRLTVL.

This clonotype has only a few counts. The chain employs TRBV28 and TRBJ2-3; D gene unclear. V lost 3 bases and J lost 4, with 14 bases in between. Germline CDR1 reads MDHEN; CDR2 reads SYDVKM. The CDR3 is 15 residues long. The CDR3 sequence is CASSFGVGSPDTQYF. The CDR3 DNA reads TGTGCCAGCAGTTTTGGGGTTGGGTCCCCAGATACGCAGTATTTT.

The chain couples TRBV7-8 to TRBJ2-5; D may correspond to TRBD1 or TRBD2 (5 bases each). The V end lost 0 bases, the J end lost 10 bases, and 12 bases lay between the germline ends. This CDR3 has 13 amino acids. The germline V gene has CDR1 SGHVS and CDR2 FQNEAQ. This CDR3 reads CASSLAGPVGQYF. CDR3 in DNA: TGTGCCAGCAGCTTAGCGGGACCTGTAGGCCAGTACTTC.

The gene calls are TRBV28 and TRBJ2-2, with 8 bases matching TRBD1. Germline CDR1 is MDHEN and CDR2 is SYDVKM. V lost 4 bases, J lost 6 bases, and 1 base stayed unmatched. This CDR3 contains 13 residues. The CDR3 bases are TGTGCCAGCAGTTCGGGACAGGCCGGGGAGCTGTTTTTT. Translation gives CASSSGQAGELFF.

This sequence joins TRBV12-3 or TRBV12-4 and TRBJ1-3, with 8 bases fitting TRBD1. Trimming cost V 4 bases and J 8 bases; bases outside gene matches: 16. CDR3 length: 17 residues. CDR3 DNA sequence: TGTGCCAGCAGTTCCTTGCCCCGGACAGGGATTCGGCACACCATATATTTT. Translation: CASSSLPRTGIRHTIYF.

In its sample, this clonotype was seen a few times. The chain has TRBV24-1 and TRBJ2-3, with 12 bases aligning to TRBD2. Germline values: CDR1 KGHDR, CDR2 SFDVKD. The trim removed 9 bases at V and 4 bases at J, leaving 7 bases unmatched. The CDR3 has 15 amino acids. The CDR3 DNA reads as TGTGCCACCGATGAGGCTAGCGGGGGGGCAGATACGCAGTATTTT. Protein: CATDEASGGADTQYF.

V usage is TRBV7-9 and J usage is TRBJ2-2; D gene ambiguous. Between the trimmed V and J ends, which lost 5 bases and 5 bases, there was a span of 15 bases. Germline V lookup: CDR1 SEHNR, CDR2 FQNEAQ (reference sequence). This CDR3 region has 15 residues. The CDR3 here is CASSEVLSATGELFF. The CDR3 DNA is TGTGCCAGCAGCGAAGTCCTCAGCGCTACCGGGGAGCTGTTTTTT.

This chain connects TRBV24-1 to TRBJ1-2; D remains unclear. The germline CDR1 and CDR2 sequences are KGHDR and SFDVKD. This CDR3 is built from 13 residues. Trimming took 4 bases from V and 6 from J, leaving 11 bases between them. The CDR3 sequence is CATSDAIGDGYTF. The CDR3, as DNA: TGTGCCACCAGTGACGCAATCGGCGATGGCTACACCTTC.

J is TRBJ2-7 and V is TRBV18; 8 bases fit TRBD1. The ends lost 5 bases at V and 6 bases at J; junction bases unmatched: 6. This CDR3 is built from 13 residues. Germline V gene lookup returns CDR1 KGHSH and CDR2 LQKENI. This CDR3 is CASSGGTGAEQYF. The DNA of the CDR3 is TGTGCCAGCTCAGGGGGGACAGGAGCCGAGCAGTACTTC.

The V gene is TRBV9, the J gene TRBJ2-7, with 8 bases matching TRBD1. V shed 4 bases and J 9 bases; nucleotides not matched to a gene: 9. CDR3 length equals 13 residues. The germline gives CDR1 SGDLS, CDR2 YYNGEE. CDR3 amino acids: CASSTTGGLPQYF. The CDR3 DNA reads TGTGCCAGCAGCACTACAGGGGGTCTCCCGCAGTACTTC.

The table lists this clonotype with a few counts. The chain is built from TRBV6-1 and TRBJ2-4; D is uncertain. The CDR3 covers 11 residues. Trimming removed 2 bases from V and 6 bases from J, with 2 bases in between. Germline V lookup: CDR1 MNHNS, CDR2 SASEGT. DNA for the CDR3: TGTGCCAGCAGTGAACTAAACATTCAGTACTTC. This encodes CASSELNIQYF.

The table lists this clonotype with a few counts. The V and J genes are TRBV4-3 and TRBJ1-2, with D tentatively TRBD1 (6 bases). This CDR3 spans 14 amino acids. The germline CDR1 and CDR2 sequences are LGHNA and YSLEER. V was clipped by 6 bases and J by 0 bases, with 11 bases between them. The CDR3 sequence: CASRPGQSNYGYTF. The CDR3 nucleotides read TGCGCCAGCAGACCCGGACAGTCTAACTATGGCTACACCTTC.

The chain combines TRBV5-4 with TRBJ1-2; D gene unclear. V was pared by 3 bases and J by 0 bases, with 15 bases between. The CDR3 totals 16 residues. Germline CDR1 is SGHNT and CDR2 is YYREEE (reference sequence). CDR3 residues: CASSSAVGSSNYGYTF. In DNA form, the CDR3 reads TGTGCCAGCAGCTCAGCTGTGGGCAGCTCTAACTATGGCTACACCTTC.

CDR3: CSARGGLDTEAFF. CDR3 sequence (DNA): TGCAGTGCTCGGGGGGGCCTAGACACTGAAGCTTTCTTT. The chain recombines TRBV20-1 with TRBJ1-1; a weak D match, TRBD1 (6 bases). V lost 5 bases and J lost 3, with 13 bases in between. Germline CDR1 is DFQATT and CDR2 is SNEGSKA (reference sequence). The CDR3 loop spans 13 amino acids.

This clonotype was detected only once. CDR3 DNA sequence: TGTGCCAGCAGCTGGGCCAAAGGCTACACCTTC. Amino acid sequence: CASSWAKGYTF. The V and J genes are TRBV5-6 and TRBJ1-2; no reliable D call. The V end lost 3 bases, the J end lost 8 bases, and 8 bases lay between the germline ends. Germline V gene lookup returns CDR1 SGHDT and CDR2 YYEEEE. This CDR3 contains 11 residues.

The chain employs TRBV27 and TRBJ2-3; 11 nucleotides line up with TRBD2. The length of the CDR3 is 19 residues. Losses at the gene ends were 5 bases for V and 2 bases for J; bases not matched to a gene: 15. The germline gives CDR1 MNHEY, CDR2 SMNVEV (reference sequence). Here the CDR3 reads CASSPNSLTSGGLTDTQYF. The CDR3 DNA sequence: TGTGCCAGCAGTCCGAACTCCCTTACTAGCGGGGGCCTCACAGATACGCAGTATTTT.

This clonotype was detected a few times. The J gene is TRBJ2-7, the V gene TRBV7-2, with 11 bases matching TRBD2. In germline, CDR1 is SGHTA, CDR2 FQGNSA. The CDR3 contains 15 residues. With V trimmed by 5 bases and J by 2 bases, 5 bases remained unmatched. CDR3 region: CASSRTSGPPYEQYF. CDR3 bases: TGTGCCAGCAGCCGGACTAGCGGGCCCCCCTACGAGCAGTACTTC.

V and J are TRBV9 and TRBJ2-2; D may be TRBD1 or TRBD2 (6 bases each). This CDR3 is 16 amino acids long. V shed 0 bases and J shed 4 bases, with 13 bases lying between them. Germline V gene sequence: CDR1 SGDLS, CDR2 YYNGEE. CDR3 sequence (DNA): TGTGCCAGCAGCGTAGAACGGGGGCGAGGCACCGGGGAGCTGTTTTTT. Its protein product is CASSVERGRGTGELFF.